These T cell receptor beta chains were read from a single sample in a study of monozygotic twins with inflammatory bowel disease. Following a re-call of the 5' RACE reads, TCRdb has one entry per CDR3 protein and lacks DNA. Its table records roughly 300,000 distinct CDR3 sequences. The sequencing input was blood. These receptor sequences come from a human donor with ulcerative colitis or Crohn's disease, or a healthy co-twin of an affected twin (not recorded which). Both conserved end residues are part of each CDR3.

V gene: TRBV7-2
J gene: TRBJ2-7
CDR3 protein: CASTVTRTSYEQYF

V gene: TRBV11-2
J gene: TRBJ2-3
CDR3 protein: CASSLDQADTQYF

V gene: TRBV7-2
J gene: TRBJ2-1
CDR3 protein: CASSLDPSGSSYNEQFF

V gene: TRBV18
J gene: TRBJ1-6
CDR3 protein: CASSAVGDDSPLHF

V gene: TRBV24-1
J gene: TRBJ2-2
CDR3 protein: CATSHRAGELFF

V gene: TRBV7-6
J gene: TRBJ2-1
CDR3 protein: CASSLSRGDRQFF

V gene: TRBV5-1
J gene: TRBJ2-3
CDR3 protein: CASRSTRVISGTDTQYF

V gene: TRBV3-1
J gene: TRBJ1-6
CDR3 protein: CASSQGTGGNSPLHF

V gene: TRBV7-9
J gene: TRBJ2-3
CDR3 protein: CASTKLAGSTDTQYF

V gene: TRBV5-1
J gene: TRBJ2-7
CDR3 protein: CASSFTAGHYEQYF

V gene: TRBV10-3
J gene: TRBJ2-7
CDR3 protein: CAIRGAGAGTYEQYF

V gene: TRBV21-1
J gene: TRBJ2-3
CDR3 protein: CASSKGPDRGSSNGTDTQYF

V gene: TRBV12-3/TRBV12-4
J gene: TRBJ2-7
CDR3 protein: CASSLEAAGRQQYF

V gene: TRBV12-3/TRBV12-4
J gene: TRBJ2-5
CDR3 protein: CASSLPSGGVETQYF

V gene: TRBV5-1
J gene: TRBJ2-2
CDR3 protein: CASSSRQGLAGELFF

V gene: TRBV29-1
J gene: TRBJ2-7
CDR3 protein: CSVAEARGLGYEQYF

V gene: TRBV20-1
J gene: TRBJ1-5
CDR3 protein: CSARGSTGNQPQHF

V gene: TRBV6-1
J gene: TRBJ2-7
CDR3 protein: CASTERGDSNEQYF

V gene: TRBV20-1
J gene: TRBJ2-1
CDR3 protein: CSAMEDSYNEQFF

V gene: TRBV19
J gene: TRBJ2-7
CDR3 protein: CASGDRGSSYEQYF

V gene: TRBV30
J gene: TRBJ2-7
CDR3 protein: CAWSYGDEQYF

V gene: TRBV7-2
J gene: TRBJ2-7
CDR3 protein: CASSLVLAGDEQYF

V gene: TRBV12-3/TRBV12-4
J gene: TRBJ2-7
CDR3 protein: CASRPGRMNEQYF

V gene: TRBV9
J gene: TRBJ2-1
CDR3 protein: CASSVRHRPYNEQFF

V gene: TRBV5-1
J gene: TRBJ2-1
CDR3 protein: CASSLLTGGPSMSSNSEQFF

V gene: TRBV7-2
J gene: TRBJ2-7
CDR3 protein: CASSSTPIEQYF

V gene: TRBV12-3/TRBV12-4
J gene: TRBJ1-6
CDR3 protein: CASSRTGDSPLHF

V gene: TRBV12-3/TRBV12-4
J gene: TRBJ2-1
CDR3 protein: CASSRGGAVEQFF

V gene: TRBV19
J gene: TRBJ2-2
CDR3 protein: CASSIWDMGTGELFF

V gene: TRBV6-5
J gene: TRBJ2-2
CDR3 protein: CASSYGGWNTGELFF

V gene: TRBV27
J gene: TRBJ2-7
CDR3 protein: CASSYSPGTMRYEQYF

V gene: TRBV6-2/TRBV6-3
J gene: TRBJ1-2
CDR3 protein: CASRETANYGYTF

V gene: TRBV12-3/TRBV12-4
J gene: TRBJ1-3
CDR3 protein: CASSLGGDSPGNTIYF

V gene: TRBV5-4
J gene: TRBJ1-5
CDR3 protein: CASSHDRVNQPQHF

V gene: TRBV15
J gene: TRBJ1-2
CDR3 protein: CATSRLGQGFGYTF

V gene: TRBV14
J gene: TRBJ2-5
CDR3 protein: CASSQGLRNWYQETQYF

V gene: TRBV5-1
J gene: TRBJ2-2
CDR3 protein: CASIERDPTTGELFF

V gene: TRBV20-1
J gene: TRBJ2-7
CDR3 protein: CSAVQGNEQYF

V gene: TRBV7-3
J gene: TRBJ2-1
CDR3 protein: CASSLRGGATSYNEQFF